Described below is a single T cell receptor beta chain sequence and its context. The data originate from a study of blood T cell repertoires in COVID-19. Study summary: The origin of the acute and convalescent COVID-19 samples was the United States, Italy and Spain.

How the authors handled the data: Reference gene primer amplification yielded estimated nucleated cell counts. The protocol was immunoSEQ multiplex PCR, while the TCRdb copy is restricted to in-frame clones and leaves out a portion. V, J and clone size derive from that table, while D and trimming were established from the DNA sequence. The sample has 100,000 to 150,000 clones, roughly 86% seen once. The V end was cut by 10 bases, the J end by 7 bases, with 17 bases between. There are 14 residues in the CDR3. Germline V lookup: CDR1 MNHEY, CDR2 SVGAGI. The chain couples TRBV6-5 to TRBJ1-6; no clear D. The clonotype originates from a woman in her 70s with COVID-19, enrolled during active disease. Source material: peripheral blood. Here the CDR3 reads CATRLGFQNSPLHF. The DNA for the CDR3 is TGTGCCACACGTCTGGGCTTTCAAAATTCACCCCTCCACTTT.